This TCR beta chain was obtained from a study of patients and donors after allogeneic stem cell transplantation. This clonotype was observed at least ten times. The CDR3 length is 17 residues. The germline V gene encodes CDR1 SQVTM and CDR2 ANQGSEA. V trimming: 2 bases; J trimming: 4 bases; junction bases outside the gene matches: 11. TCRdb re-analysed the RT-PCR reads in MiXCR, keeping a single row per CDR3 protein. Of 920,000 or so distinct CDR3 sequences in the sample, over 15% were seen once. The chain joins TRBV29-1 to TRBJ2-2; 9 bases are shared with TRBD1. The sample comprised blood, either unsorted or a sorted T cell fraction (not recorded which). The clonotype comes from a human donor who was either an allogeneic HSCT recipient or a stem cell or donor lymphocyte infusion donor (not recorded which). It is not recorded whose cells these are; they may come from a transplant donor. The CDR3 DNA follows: TGCAGCGTTGAAACCCATGGGACAGGGAAAATCACCGGGGAGCTGTTTTTT. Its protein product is CSVETHGTGKITGELFF.